Sequencing of this T cell receptor (beta chain) was carried out in a study of T cell changes during pregnancy in multiple sclerosis. The data were produced by immunoSEQ multiplex PCR, yet TCRdb's version contains in-frame clones alone and is incomplete. The data hold about 64,000 clones, with under 95% observed a single time. The J segment lost 8 bases and the V segment lost 7 bases, leaving 5 bases of the junction unmatched. The CDR3 consists of 11 residues. The germline gives CDR1 SGHDT, CDR2 YYEEEE. The receptor was derived from a female donor with multiple sclerosis, enrolled in a pregnancy study. The chain is built from TRBV5-6 and TRBJ1-2, with 7 bases lining up with TRBD1. This material consisted of peripheral blood, taken in the second trimester of pregnancy. Here the CDR3 reads CASVYRGGYTF. The CDR3 coding sequence is TGTGCCAGCGTCTACAGGGGCGGCTACACCTTC.